This T cell receptor (beta chain) is drawn from a study of CD8 T cells in Susac syndrome. Findings of the study overall: It was acknowledged in the study that its TCR sequencing and HLA analysis involved a relatively small number of individuals.

An input of about 0.5 to 1 ug of RNA was subjected to reverse transcription using random hexamers. One entry per CDR3 protein results from TCRdb running MiXCR on the immunoSEQ multiplex PCR reads. The sample yields about 160,000 distinct CDR3 sequences, approximately 93% seen once. A word on this clonotype: Its antigen is unknown.

Sequencing of TCR beta covered CD8+ and CD4+ T cells obtained from blood. Treatment-naive patients with stable or active relapsing-remitting disease were the multiple sclerosis controls. Through negative isolation, CD4+ and CD8+ T cells were obtained, while TEMRA cells were enriched using FACS. The clonotype originates from a human donor with multiple sclerosis. The sequencing sample was made of CD4+ T cells from PBMCs.

The CDR3 region has the DNA TGCGCCAGCAGCCAAGGCGGGACTTTAAACACCGGGGAGCTGTTTTTT. Protein sequence: CASSQGGTLNTGELFF. The gene calls are TRBV4-3 and TRBJ2-2; TRBD2 is a possible D gene (6 bases). The CDR3 spans 16 residues. Trimming left V 1 base short and J 2 bases short, with 11 bases between. The V gene's germline CDR1 is LGHNA and CDR2 YSLEER.